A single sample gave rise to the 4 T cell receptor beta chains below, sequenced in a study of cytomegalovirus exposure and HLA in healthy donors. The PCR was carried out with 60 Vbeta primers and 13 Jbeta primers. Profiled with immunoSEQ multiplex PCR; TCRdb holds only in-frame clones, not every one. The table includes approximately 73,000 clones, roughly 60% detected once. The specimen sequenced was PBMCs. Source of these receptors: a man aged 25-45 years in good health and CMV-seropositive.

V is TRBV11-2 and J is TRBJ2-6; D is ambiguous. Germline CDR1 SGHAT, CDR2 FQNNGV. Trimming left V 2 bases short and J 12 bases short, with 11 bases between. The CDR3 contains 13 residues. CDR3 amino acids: CASSLLLVGVLTF. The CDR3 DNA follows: TGTGCCAGCAGCTTATTACTGGTTGGCGTCCTGACTTTC.

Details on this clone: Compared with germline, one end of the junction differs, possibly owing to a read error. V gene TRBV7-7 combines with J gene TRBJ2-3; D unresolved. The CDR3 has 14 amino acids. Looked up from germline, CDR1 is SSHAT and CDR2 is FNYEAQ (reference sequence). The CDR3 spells CASSFLLSTDTQYF. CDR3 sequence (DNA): TGTGCTAGCAGCTTCCTCTTGTCCACAGATACGCAGTATTTT.

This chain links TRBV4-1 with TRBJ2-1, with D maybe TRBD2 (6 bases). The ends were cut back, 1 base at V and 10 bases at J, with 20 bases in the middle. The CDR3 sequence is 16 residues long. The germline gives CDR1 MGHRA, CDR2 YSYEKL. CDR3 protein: CASSQGWEALLPEQFF. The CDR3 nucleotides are TGCGCCAGCAGCCAAGGGTGGGAGGCCCTATTGCCGGAGCAGTTCTTC.

The CDR3: CASTLAGGTGELFF. The DNA of the CDR3 is TGTGCCAGCACACTAGCGGGAGGGACCGGGGAGCTGTTTTTT. The chain joins TRBV28 to TRBJ2-2; 13 positions agree with TRBD2. Unmatched junction bases numbered 1, after V lost 7 bases and J lost 5 bases. The CDR3 is made up of 14 amino acids. Germline CDR1 MDHEN, CDR2 SYDVKM.